This T cell receptor (beta chain) was retrieved from a study of T cells in Graves' hyperthyroidism and ophthalmopathy. This clonotype showed up many times. Template material for amplifying TCR beta CDR3 regions consisted of RNA transcripts. HTBI primers were employed in a first-round RT-PCR of the TCR CDR3. TCRdb reprocessed the multiplex PCR reads with MiXCR, giving one entry per CDR3 protein. This table has around 340,000 distinct CDR3 sequences, approximately 13% appearing once. No ophthalmopathy progression within 18 months constituted stable Graves' hyperthyroidism. These patients, aged 18 to 65, had recently diagnosed hyperthyroidism lasting under 2 months. Diagnosis relied on clinical symptoms, serum thyroxine and TRAb, thyroid ultrasound and orbital computed tomography. The PBMCs had their origin in roughly 9.8 ml of fresh peripheral blood. The germline V gene has CDR1 DFQATT and CDR2 SNEGSKA (reference sequence). The CDR3 runs to 12 residues. Trimming removed 6 bases at V and 8 bases at J, with 16 bases between.

J is TRBJ1-2 and V is TRBV20-1; tentative D call: TRBD1 (6 bases). This receptor was taken from a woman younger than 45 with Graves' hyperthyroidism. The specimen was blood. DNA for the CDR3: TGCAGTGCGCCGACAGGTCCCGGCGGCTACACCTTC. This codes for CSAPTGPGGYTF.